The 10 T cell receptor beta chains below were found in one sample sequenced in a study of OX40 agonist ivuxolimab in advanced cancers. The protocol was immunoSEQ multiplex PCR, while the TCRdb copy is restricted to in-frame clones and leaves out a portion. Among around 19,000 clones listed, over 70% were seen once. This sample comprised CD4+ or CD8+ T cells sorted from blood, obtained in a trial of the OX40 agonist ivuxolimab. The origin of the receptors is an adult with an advanced solid tumor such as melanoma, head and neck, liver or kidney cancer.

The V and J genes are TRBV5-1 and TRBJ1-2, with unresolved D. CDR1 is SGHRS, CDR2 YFSETQ, per germline. V was pared by 0 bases and J by 3 bases, with 9 bases between. The CDR3 sequence is 14 residues long. The CDR3 reads CASSLDPLDYGYTF. The CDR3 nucleotides are TGCGCCAGCAGCTTGGATCCACTCGACTATGGCTACACCTTC.

V and J are TRBV4-1 and TRBJ1-1; TRBD1 matches at 7 bases. CDR3 size: 15 residues. Trimming removed 5 bases from V and 1 base from J; junction bases left unmatched: 7. Germline V lookup: CDR1 MGHRA, CDR2 YSYEKL. In DNA, the CDR3 is TGCGCCAGCAGCACAAACAGGGGACAGAACACTGAAGCTTTCTTT. Translation gives CASSTNRGQNTEAFF.

CDR3 amino acids: CASNGVGTGELFF. In DNA form, the CDR3 reads TGCGCCAGCAATGGGGTAGGCACCGGGGAGCTGTTTTTT. The gene calls are TRBV5-1 and TRBJ2-2; D remains ambiguous. Germline-derived CDR1 and CDR2 are SGHRS and YFSETQ. CDR3 size: 13 residues. Trimming shortened V by 6 bases and J by 4 bases, and 10 bases separated the two germline ends.

V is TRBV10-1 and J is TRBJ2-1; D is perhaps TRBD1 (5 bases). The germline V and J ends were trimmed by 3 bases and 0 bases, with 9 bases remaining between them. This CDR3 is built from 15 residues. CDR1 is WNHNN and CDR2 is SYGVQD in the germline V gene (reference sequence). The CDR3 here is CASSERGISYNEQFF. CDR3 DNA sequence: TGCGCCAGCAGTGAAAGGGGAATCTCCTACAATGAGCAGTTCTTC.

The rearrangement joins TRBV6-6 to TRBJ2-1; 10 positions agree with TRBD2. Germline V CDR1 and CDR2: MNHNY, SVGAGI (reference sequence). CDR3 size: 15 residues. The V and J ends lost 5 bases and 5 bases, in that order; junction bases with no gene match: 6. Here the CDR3 DNA reads TGTGCCAGCAGTCCCGCCGGGACTAGCGACAATGAGCAGTTCTTC. It yields the protein CASSPAGTSDNEQFF.

The rearrangement links TRBV27 to TRBJ1-5, with D hard to call. This CDR3 spans 16 amino acids. V lost 6 bases and J lost 0, with 15 bases in between. In germline, CDR1 is MNHEY, CDR2 SMNVEV (reference sequence). CDR3 coding DNA: TGTGCCAGCAGCTCCCGGTTAGAACCTAGCAATCAGCCCCAGCATTTT. The encoded protein is CASSSRLEPSNQPQHF.

V usage is TRBV6-6 and J usage is TRBJ2-5, with D possibly being TRBD2 (5 bases). Trimming shortened V by 2 bases and J by 4 bases, and 14 bases separated the two germline ends. From germline, CDR1 is MNHNY and CDR2 SVGAGI (reference sequence). The CDR3 extends over 15 amino acids. The CDR3 DNA sequence: TGTGCCAGCAGTTACGGAGGCACCGGAGGAGAGACCCAGTACTTC. This encodes CASSYGGTGGETQYF.

The V call is TRBV7-8, the J call TRBJ1-2; unclear D gene. CDR1 is SGHVS and CDR2 is FQNEAQ in the germline V gene. The V gene lost 2 bases and the J gene lost 6 bases, with 7 bases spanning the gap. The CDR3 is 12 amino acids. The CDR3 loop is CASSLQIHGYTF. As DNA, the CDR3 is TGTGCCAGCAGCTTACAGATCCATGGCTACACCTTC.

The chain links TRBV11-2 to TRBJ1-2; TRBD1 is a possible D gene (6 bases). Germline CDR1 and CDR2: SGHAT and FQNNGV. This CDR3 spans 14 amino acids. V was shortened by 0 bases and J by 8 bases, with 13 bases between the two germline ends. The CDR3 coding sequence is TGTGCCAGCAGCTTAGAGGGACATGTTTCAGGCTACACCTTC. Residues: CASSLEGHVSGYTF.

This chain joins TRBV6-5 and TRBJ2-5; D is unresolved. Germline V lookup: CDR1 MNHEY, CDR2 SVGAGI. V lost 5 bases, J lost 0 bases, and 7 bases lay in between. The CDR3 has 13 amino acids. In DNA, the CDR3 is TGTGCCAGCAGTCCCGCGGACCAAGAGACCCAGTACTTC. It translates to CASSPADQETQYF.